The entry below describes one T cell receptor (beta chain). The clone's antigen remains unknown. Base quality data are lacking; no much larger clone is found one base away. TCRbeta CDR3 regions were amplified from genomic DNA using the immunoSEQ Assay, a bias-controlled multiplex PCR. In the authors' own workflow: Within the assay, amplification of reference gene primers was used to estimate how many nucleated cells each sample contained. To quantify the absolute abundance of each unique TCRbeta CDR3 rearrangement, sequence reads were collapsed and filtered. For each sample, productive Simpson clonality was calculated as the square root of Simpson's diversity index over productive rearrangements. The clones in this table, taken by TCRdb from immuneACCESS, are in-frame only. Not every clone is retained; where verified, under half of the shortfall comes from an unresolved V gene, and the cause of the rest is unknown. Clonal size and the V and J genes are those of that table, whereas D and trimming came from the DNA. The sample contains over 70,000 clones, 60% to 85% of them found a single time. The ten largest clones take up about half of the sample.

Reading the germline V gene gives CDR1 SNHLY and CDR2 FYNNEI. The CDR3 holds 16 amino acids from the cysteine to the phenylalanine. Only the CDR3 DNA stays, 48 bases, in frame from base 1. V loses 6 bases at its end and J loses 1 base; junction bases beyond the gene matches: 4. This record comes from a study of blood T cell repertoires in COVID-19 (dated by TCRdb to the early 2020s). With respect to the entire study: Samples from collaborators originated in the United States, Italy and Spain and spanned both the acute and convalescent phases of COVID-19. Deeply sampled blood TCRbeta repertoires from subjects exposed to, actively infected with, or recovered from COVID-19 were included in the dataset. The repertoires were released in a freely available public database meant as a resource for research on the immune response to SARS-CoV-2. The material from the prospective study consisted of cDNA or gDNA derived from T cells, B-cell-depleted T cells, or PBMCs. Where available, HLA class I and class II types were obtained from metadata supplied by the sample provider rather than from assay-based typing. Sample metadata almost always included a de-identified subject ID, COVID-19 status, age in years and sex. Samples were obtained from the ongoing ImmuneRACE study (first 160 participants) and from about 1,300 subjects provided by 6 global collaborators.

Each collaborating institution followed its own protocols to collect whole blood in K2EDTA tubes. For TCRbeta analysis, collaborators shipped samples as frozen whole blood, isolated PBMCs, or DNA extracted from either of those sample types. Overall study results and their limits: The amount of clinical and demographic metadata varied by source and participant and was provided uncurated.

Rearrangement joined TRBV2 to TRBJ2-6; TRBD2 aligns with 9 central bases. The TCR originated in a human donor in a cohort sampled during active COVID-19. The sequencing input was peripheral blood. Read as DNA, the sequence is TGTGCCAGCAGCAGACTAGCGGTTTCTGGGGCCAACGTCCTGACTTTC. Translated, this gives CASSRLAVSGANVLTF.